A few counts support the clone carrying this T cell receptor (beta chain). Antigen: not known. Every isolated RNA sample was fully reverse transcribed, so sequencing captured expressed TCRB transcripts. About 3.57 million reads were obtained on average from naive, central memory and regulatory T cell samples. The table came from immunoSEQ multiplex PCR; TCRdb's copy has only in-frame clones and leaves some out. The sample has almost 350,000 clones, roughly a fifth seen once; the top ten hold around 0.045%. The data derive from a study of beta chain features in type 1 diabetes. Study information: Examined across all samples were approximately 99 million sorted cells.

Cells sorted by CD45RO/CCR7/CD25/CD127/CD95/CD27 comprised CD4+ naive, central memory, regulatory and stem cell-like memory cells. Per the germline V gene, CDR1 is LNHDA and CDR2 is SQIVND (reference sequence). Between the trimmed V and J ends, which lost 8 bases and 8 bases, there was a span of 12 bases. The CDR3 spans 11 residues. Study-wide results and limits: Type 1 diabetes patients showed fewer insertions and more deletions at VDJ junctions.

The sample was naive CD4+ T cells from blood. The chain has TRBV19 and TRBJ1-2; no reliable D call. This receptor was identified in a woman between 18 and 29 years old in good health. DNA for the CDR3: TGTGCCAGTCAGGAGGGCTTGGGCTACACCTTC. Translating gives CASQEGLGYTF.